This entry lists 12 T cell receptor beta chains sequenced from one sample in a study of blood T cell repertoires in COVID-19. The method was immunoSEQ multiplex PCR; TCRdb's version includes in-frame clones alone and lacks a portion of them. The sample holds about 75,000 clones, 88% seen once. Sample: peripheral blood. The origin of the receptors is a human donor in a cohort sampled during active COVID-19.

The chain recombines TRBV30 with TRBJ2-5, with 7 bases aligning to TRBD2. Germline loops: CDR1 GTSNPN, CDR2 SVGIG (reference sequence). CDR3 length: 15 amino acids. Germline trimming cut 4 bases from V and 2 bases from J; bases unmatched to any gene: 10. The CDR3 DNA is TGTGCCTGGACTCGATTCGGGGGGTTACAAGAGACCCAGTACTTC. It codes for CAWTRFGGLQETQYF.

The CDR3, as DNA: TGTGCCAGCAGCTTAAAAGGGGGTGCGAATGAAAAACTGTTTTTT. This encodes CASSLKGGANEKLFF. The V call is TRBV7-9, the J call TRBJ1-4; D is perhaps TRBD1 (6 bases). The CDR3 totals 15 residues. V was trimmed by 2 bases and J by 5 bases, leaving 12 bases between them. Germline V CDR1 and CDR2: SEHNR, FQNEAQ (reference sequence). Combining the CDR3 with reference TRBV7-9 and TRBJ1-4 gives the whole variable domain DTGVSQNPRHKITKRGQNVTFRCDPISEHNRLYWYRQTLGQGPEFLTYFQNEAQLEKSRLLSDRFSAERPKGSFSTLEIQRTEQGDSAMYLCASSLKGGANEKLFFGSGTQLSVL.

The CDR3 DNA sequence: TGTGCCAGCAGCGTAGGGGGGACAGGGAGCACTGAAGCTTTCTTT. Its protein is CASSVGGTGSTEAFF. The genes are TRBV9 and TRBJ1-1; 9 bases align to TRBD1. CDR1 and CDR2 from the germline V gene are SGDLS and YYNGEE. CDR3 size: 15 residues. V lost 0 bases to trimming and J lost 4 bases; unmatched junction nucleotides: 4.

The rearrangement joins TRBV7-9 to TRBJ1-4; TRBD1 aligns across 7 bases. The CDR3 covers 15 residues. Germline V gene sequence: CDR1 SEHNR, CDR2 FQNEAQ (reference sequence). J was trimmed by 4 bases and V by 5 bases; bases with no gene match: 7. The CDR3 region is CASSREGQSNEKLFF. The CDR3 coding sequence is TGTGCCAGCAGCCGGGAGGGACAGAGTAATGAAAAACTGTTTTTT. Based on the CDR3 plus reference TRBV7-9 and TRBJ1-4, the full variable domain is DTGVSQNPRHKITKRGQNVTFRCDPISEHNRLYWYRQTLGQGPEFLTYFQNEAQLEKSRLLSDRFSAERPKGSFSTLEIQRTEQGDSAMYLCASSREGQSNEKLFFGSGTQLSVL.

The chain recombines TRBV5-4 with TRBJ2-2, with D unclear. Germline V gene lookup returns CDR1 SGHNT and CDR2 YYREEE (reference sequence). The CDR3 runs to 14 residues. Trimming stripped 0 bases from V and 6 bases from J, with 9 bases between. The CDR3 sequence is CASSLGRSSGELFF. The CDR3 DNA sequence: TGTGCCAGCAGCTTGGGGAGATCCTCCGGGGAGCTGTTTTTT.

This rearrangement joins TRBV9 to TRBJ2-7; TRBD1 matches 9 bases. The CDR3 extends over 14 amino acids. Per the germline V gene, CDR1 is SGDLS and CDR2 is YYNGEE. V was pared by 4 bases and J by 1 base, with 3 bases of the junction left unmatched. CDR3 protein: CASSPDRGSYEQYF. The CDR3 DNA reads TGTGCCAGCAGCCCCGACAGGGGGTCCTACGAGCAGTACTTC.

The V call is TRBV5-4, the J call TRBJ1-3; 11 positions match TRBD1. The CDR3 extends over 16 amino acids. The V gene end was trimmed by 4 bases and the J gene end by 4 bases; junction bases not matched to a gene: 7. Germline CDR1 and CDR2: SGHNT and YYREEE (reference sequence). The CDR3 DNA reads TGTGCCAGCAGCAGGGGGGGACAGGGGGTCGGAAACACCATATATTTT. This codes for CASSRGGQGVGNTIYF.

The chain recombines TRBV9 with TRBJ1-1; unclear D gene. The V gene lost 4 bases and the J gene lost 5 bases, with 12 bases spanning the gap. CDR1 SGDLS and CDR2 YYNGEE come from the germline V gene. The CDR3 runs to 13 residues. The CDR3 DNA sequence: TGTGCCAGCAGCTCTATCGGAGAGACTGAAGCTTTCTTT. Translating it yields CASSSIGETEAFF.

This clone came up a few times. V is TRBV5-6 and J is TRBJ1-1, with 7 bases aligning to TRBD1. Germline V gene sequence: CDR1 SGHDT, CDR2 YYEEEE. V shed 1 base, J shed 1 base, and the junction held 13 bases outside the gene matches. The CDR3 is made up of 18 amino acids. The CDR3 sequence is CASSLRYGRGSPNTEAFF. CDR3 coding DNA: TGTGCCAGCAGCTTGCGGTATGGCAGGGGGTCGCCGAACACTGAAGCTTTCTTT.

The chain links TRBV13 to TRBJ2-1, with 16 positions matching TRBD2. Germline lookup yields CDR1 PRHDT and CDR2 FYEKMQ (reference sequence). This CDR3 is built from 15 residues. J lost 7 bases, V lost 6 bases, and 3 bases had no gene match. The CDR3 reads CASSSGLAGGNEQFF. The CDR3 coding sequence is TGTGCCAGCAGTTCGGGACTAGCGGGAGGGAATGAGCAGTTCTTC.

As DNA, the CDR3 is TGTGCCAGTAGTATGTTGGTTGATCTCGGGGAAAAACTGTTTTTT. Encoded protein: CASSMLVDLGEKLFF. The chain is built from TRBV19 and TRBJ1-4; D is unclear. V was cut by 3 bases and J by 8 bases, with 16 bases left in between. Germline V gene lookup returns CDR1 LNHDA and CDR2 SQIVND (reference sequence). The CDR3 contains 15 residues.

This chain links TRBV29-1 with TRBJ2-7; 11 positions match TRBD2. V was pared by 1 base and J by 5 bases, with 4 bases of the junction left unmatched. The CDR3 loop spans 14 amino acids. Germline V gene data show CDR1 as SQVTM and CDR2 as ANQGSEA. The CDR3 DNA reads TGCAGCGTTGAAGGGTTAGCGGGGGGGAACGAGCAGTACTTC. It is translated as CSVEGLAGGNEQYF.